The entry that follows covers one T cell receptor beta chain sequence. Its antigen is unknown. A constant-region primer served to make TCR beta cDNA from roughly 480 ng total RNA. Investigators got TCR beta libraries out of three nested multiplex PCR rounds, done with slightly modified ARM-PCR. The study ran its first two PCR rounds for roughly 9 cycles each, using TRBV1-TRBV30 forward primers and a C-beta reverse primer. TCRdb re-derived calls from the multiplex PCR reads in MiXCR, one entry per CDR3 protein. The table shows approximately 340,000 distinct CDR3 sequences, with about 65% occurring only once. Unsorted whole blood supplied the RNA, and germline DNA was extracted too. The sample originates from a study of tumor-infiltrating lymphocytes in primary liver carcinoma. Study context: Recorded tumor stage was T1-T3 N0M0, with diameters of roughly 4 to 11 cm. General observations from the study: Between tumor regions, pairs overlapped more than tumor-adjacent and tumor-blood pairs did. It was in tumors, not blood, that the top-250-clone fraction was significantly higher (p = 0.039).

Germline CDR1 and CDR2: WSHSY and SAAADI. CDR3 length: 16 amino acids. V lost 7 bases and J 0 bases, leaving 16 bases between the germline ends. The source material was peripheral blood. The V call is TRBV10-2, the J call TRBJ1-3; tentative D call: TRBD1 (5 bases). The clonotype was recovered from a man aged 35-49 years with primary liver carcinoma and hepatitis B virus infection. In DNA form, the CDR3 reads TGCGCCAGCACCGAAGGAGGGGTTTTCTCTGGAAACACCATATATTTT. It codes for CASTEGGVFSGNTIYF.